Only a few counts were recorded for the clone carrying this T cell receptor (beta chain). Its antigen is still unknown. One end of the junction varies from germline; a read error may be responsible. The CDR3 covers 14 residues. Documented time point: patch test 2, 6 weeks after DPC sensitization. The treatment here: therapeutic diphenylcyclopropenone sensitization with weekly scalp DPC. Venepuncture was done earlier than the placement of each patch test. The sample comes from a study of human T cells and chemical hapten exposure. For the study at large: The variation in per-sample TCR yields arose mainly from small differences in pooled library volumes.

Study-wide points: In comparison with controls, expanded TCRs gave rise to a significantly larger number of large CDR3 similarity clusters.

TCRdb re-derived calls from the RACE reads in MiXCR, one entry per CDR3 protein. This table has under 75,000 distinct CDR3 sequences, roughly 8.5% appearing once. The chain uses TRBV12-3 or TRBV12-4 and TRBJ2-3, with D perhaps assigned TRBD1 or TRBD2 (5 bases each). The sequencing used whole blood, collected in connection with sensitization to the hapten diphenylcyclopropenone (DPC). This clonotype was obtained from a woman aged 50 to 60 with alopecia areata. Some clones in this sample may be carry-over from other donors' samples. The DNA for the CDR3 is TGTGCCAACAGTCCTCTGGGACCGGCGGATACGCAGTATTTT. Translation: CANSPLGPADTQYF.